The rows below give T cell receptor beta chains drawn from one sample of a study of T cell responses to AZD1222 COVID-19 vaccine. Clones were read by immunoSEQ multiplex PCR, and TCRdb kept only the in-frame ones, dropping some. The sample consists of 85,000 to 100,000 clones, approximately 86% of them appearing once. The sequencing used peripheral blood, collected on day 0 of AZD1222 vaccination. These receptors were obtained from an adult in good health. Both conserved end residues are trimmed from each CDR3.

V	CDR3
TRBV5-6	ASRPRQGTYEQY
TRBV2	ASSGGVVGTNEKLF
TRBV14	ASSPRLEGGYT
TRBV18	ASSPRTFDTQY
TRBV6-5	ASSYSISGQGEKLF
TRBV30	AGGQGIVDTQY
TRBV3-1/TRBV3-2	ASSRQGPYEQY
TRBV4-2	ASSQDTTRTYTGELF
TRBV3-1/TRBV3-2	ASSQVTSTGELF
TRBV11-3	ASSLAFGQGEGYT
TRBV5-1	ASSAGQGTGNTIY
TRBV4-1	ASSPTGTLSYEQY
TRBV11-2	ASSFPGSDTQY
TRBV28	ASSPGYGYT
TRBV6-5	ASGLGPYNEQF
TRBV30	AGFFGTGAANYGYT
TRBV12-3/TRBV12-4	DGRRARFTEAF
TRBV7-2	ASSSGQGRNSPLH
TRBV5-6	ASSTGQGKIYYGYT
TRBV3-1/TRBV3-2	ASSQESPKGQLNTEAF
TRBV27	ASSRGNSGKETQY
TRBV6-2/TRBV6-3	ASSYGPGNTIY
TRBV7-2	ASSLLATGANVLT
TRBV19	ASSIDLAGLSYNEQF
TRBV30	AWSLAPTGELF
TRBV21-1	ASSLIAGGTYNEQF
TRBV27	ASSLSAETTSGTDTQY
TRBV6-5	ASSYSSTGGSNTIY
TRBV30	AWSQRVGGGYTQY
TRBV29-1	SVLFRGEWEQF
TRBV25-1	ASSESAQGAAST
TRBV5-5	ASSGVGGSNDEQF
TRBV12-3/TRBV12-4	ASSLVVAETQY
TRBV30	AWSVGLAGGLIHNEQF
TRBV2	ASSERGLAGTNTGELF
TRBV4-2	ASSQDLKGDQRPQH
TRBV6-2/TRBV6-3	ASSYPGLAGFLSSYNEQF
TRBV6-5	ASRRDRDDEQY
TRBV5-1	ASSLELAGGAGELF
TRBV6-5	ASSYSTSEETQY
TRBV12-3/TRBV12-4	ASSFRFTEAF
TRBV18	ASSPPRDRNIQY
TRBV6-5	ASTGWASTDTQY
TRBV5-7	ASSLGRETGNQPQH
TRBV5-6	ASSLYNTGELF
TRBV11-3	ASSNGLAGGEQF